These T cell receptor beta chains were read from a single sample in a study of radiation and T cells in renal cell carcinoma. Profiling relied on immunoSEQ multiplex PCR, and the TCRdb table lists in-frame clones only, not all of them. The sample records 100,000 to 150,000 clones, 81% being singletons. The sequences come from blood, collected from a patient whose treatment included radiotherapy and nephrectomy. The source is a man in his fifties with renal cell carcinoma. CDR3s include the opening cysteine and the closing phenylalanine or tryptophan. D genes are given only for firm matches. Part of the rows lack a size; the others show once, few, many or a class for expanded clones.

clone_size	d_call	v_call	j_call	cdr3_nt	cdr3_aa
few	NA	TRBV7-9	TRBJ1-2	TGTGCCAGCAGCCACCAGGGGACTGTATATGGCTACACCTTC	CASSHQGTVYGYTF
NA	NA	TRBV7-2	TRBJ2-7	TGTGCCAGCAGCGGGCTCGAGCAGTACTTC	CASSGLEQYF
NA	NA	TRBV27	TRBJ2-7	TGTGCCAGCAGTTTATCGATCCCGGGAAAATCCTACGAGCAGTACTTC	CASSLSIPGKSYEQYF
once	NA	TRBV6-6	TRBJ1-2	TGTGCCAGCAGTCCGTCGGATGGCTACACCTTC	CASSPSDGYTF
few	TRBD2	TRBV6-5	TRBJ2-3	TGTGCCAGCAGGGGACTAGCGGGAGGAGATACGCAGTATTTT	CASRGLAGGDTQYF
NA	NA	TRBV30	TRBJ2-7	TGTGCCTGGAGTGTACGGGGTTACGAGCAGTACTTC	CAWSVRGYEQYF
NA	NA	TRBV19	TRBJ1-5	TGTGCCAGTAGGGCACAGCCGAATAGCAATCAGCCCCAGCATTTT	CASRAQPNSNQPQHF
NA	TRBD1	TRBV11-3	TRBJ2-7	TGTGCCAGCCTAAAAGTAGGGGGACAGTCCAACGAGCAGTACTTC	CASLKVGGQSNEQYF
NA	NA	TRBV7-7	TRBJ2-5	TGTGCTAGCAGCTTTGGTCCGGGAAACCAAGAGACCCAGTACTTC	CASSFGPGNQETQYF
NA	TRBD2	TRBV5-1	TRBJ2-5	TGCGCCAGCAGAGGGACTAGCGCGGAGACCCAGTACTTC	CASRGTSAETQYF
NA	NA	TRBV10-3	TRBJ2-7	TGTGCCATCAGTCCAGGGACGTACGAGCAGTACTTC	CAISPGTYEQYF
few	TRBD1	TRBV30	TRBJ1-5	TGTGCCTGGAGTGTACGGGGACAGGGGCGAGCTCATAGCAATCAGCCCCAGCATTTT	CAWSVRGQGRAHSNQPQHF
NA	NA	TRBV7-9	TRBJ2-3	TGTGCCAGCAGCTTTTTTAACAGGCCGAATACGCAGTATTTT	CASSFFNRPNTQYF
NA	NA	TRBV5-1	TRBJ2-5	TGCGCCAGCAGCTTGGACGGTAAAGAGACCCAGTACTTC	CASSLDGKETQYF
NA	NA	TRBV10-2	TRBJ1-2	TGCGCCAGCAGTGAGCGCAGTAACTATGGCTACACCTTC	CASSERSNYGYTF
NA	TRBD2	TRBV19	TRBJ2-3	TGTGCCAGTAGTATCGTCTGGCGGGAGATCCCAGATACGCAGTATTTT	CASSIVWREIPDTQYF
NA	TRBD2	TRBV5-6	TRBJ2-1	TGTGCCAGCAGCTTGGAGGCTAGCGGGACCTACTACAATGAGCAGTTCTTC	CASSLEASGTYYNEQFF
NA	TRBD2	TRBV5-4	TRBJ2-3	TGTGCCAGCAGCTTGGGTAAGCGGGGGGTCCAGACGCAGTATTTT	CASSLGKRGVQTQYF
NA	NA	TRBV5-1	TRBJ2-2	TGCGCCAGCAGCCCCTGGGGCACCGGGGAGCTGTTTTTT	CASSPWGTGELFF
NA	NA	TRBV29-1	TRBJ2-3	TGCAGCGTTGTTCGGGGAGTCCCCGGGGCACGAAGGGATACGCAGTATTTT	CSVVRGVPGARRDTQYF
NA	TRBD1	TRBV10-3	TRBJ1-2	TGTGCCATCAGTGAGCGTGAGGGGGCTGGCTACACCTTC	CAISEREGAGYTF
NA	NA	TRBV7-8	TRBJ2-7	TGTGCCAGCAGCTTAGACCAGTTATACGAGCAGTACTTC	CASSLDQLYEQYF
NA	NA	TRBV20-1	TRBJ1-2	TGCAGTGCTAGTCAGGGTCATGGCTACACCTTC	CSASQGHGYTF
once	NA	TRBV28	TRBJ1-1	TGTGCCAGCAGTTCTGGACAGCGGAACACTGAAGCTTTCTTT	CASSSGQRNTEAFF
NA	NA	TRBV5-4	TRBJ2-1	TGTGCCAGCAGCTTACGAGCCACATCCTACAATGAGCAGTTCTTC	CASSLRATSYNEQFF
NA	TRBD1	TRBV7-9	TRBJ2-3	TGTGCCAGCAGCTCAGGGGGCGCAGATACGCAGTATTTT	CASSSGGADTQYF
once	TRBD1	TRBV5-6	TRBJ1-3	TGTGCCAGCCGGGACAGTCGCCTATCGGACACCATATATTTT	CASRDSRLSDTIYF
NA	TRBD2	TRBV5-4	TRBJ2-3	TGTGCCAGCACACTAGCGGGGGGAAGGGATACGCAGTATTTT	CASTLAGGRDTQYF
NA	NA	TRBV5-1	TRBJ2-3	TGCGCCAGCAGCCCCGAGAGACCGAGCGATACGCAGTATTTT	CASSPERPSDTQYF
NA	NA	TRBV5-4	TRBJ2-1	TGTGCCAGCAGCTTGGAACAGGGCTACAATGAGCAGTTCTTC	CASSLEQGYNEQFF
NA	TRBD2	TRBV7-2	TRBJ2-3	TGTGCCAGCAGGCTAGCGGGGGGTACTTCCGGTGATACGCAGTATTTT	CASRLAGGTSGDTQYF
NA	NA	TRBV30	TRBJ1-2	TGTGCCTGGAGCGAAGGTTCCGCGGCTTATGGCTACACCTTC	CAWSEGSAAYGYTF
many	NA	TRBV18	TRBJ2-2	TGTGCCAGCTCACCACCAGGGGCGCACACCGGGGAGCTGTTTTTT	CASSPPGAHTGELFF
NA	TRBD2	TRBV7-2	TRBJ2-3	TGTGCCAGCAGCTTAATAGCGGGGGGTAGCACAGATACGCAGTATTTT	CASSLIAGGSTDTQYF
NA	NA	TRBV7-2	TRBJ2-3	TGTGCCAGCAGCTTAGGGTTTGGGGGGGATACGCAGTATTTT	CASSLGFGGDTQYF
NA	NA	TRBV13	TRBJ2-7	TGTGCCAGCAGCTTAAGTATAAGGGTGGGGGCCTCCTACGAGCAGTACTTC	CASSLSIRVGASYEQYF
NA	NA	TRBV5-1	TRBJ1-1	TGCGCCAGCAGCTTCCTTTCCGGAAACACTGAAGCTTTCTTT	CASSFLSGNTEAFF
NA	NA	TRBV10-1	TRBJ2-5	TGCACCCCTACCCTGACCCTTTCGGAGACCCAGTACTTC	CTPTLTLSETQYF
NA	NA	TRBV5-1	TRBJ2-7	TGCGCCAGCAGCTTGGACGTCAGGTCCTACGAGCAGTACTTC	CASSLDVRSYEQYF
few	NA	TRBV15	TRBJ2-7	TGTGCCACCAGCAGAGATATAGGGAGGTTAGTCCTACAGTACTTC	CATSRDIGRLVLQYF
few	NA	TRBV9	TRBJ1-1	TGTGCCAGCAGCGTTGGGTATGTGAACACTGAAGCTTTCTTT	CASSVGYVNTEAFF
NA	NA	TRBV6-5	TRBJ2-1	TGTGCCAGCAAAGGGGATGAGCAGTTCTTC	CASKGDEQFF
NA	TRBD1	TRBV5-1	TRBJ2-7	TGCGCCAGCAGCTTGGGGGACAGGGCGCGGGCCGAGCAGTACTTC	CASSLGDRARAEQYF
NA	NA	TRBV5-6	TRBJ2-7	TGTGCCAGCAGCCCCTGGGGGGACTACGAGCAGTACTTC	CASSPWGDYEQYF
NA	TRBD1	TRBV5-1	TRBJ2-7	TGCGCCAGCAGCTTGGTCCCCGACAGGGAAATTGCCTACGAGCAGTACTTC	CASSLVPDREIAYEQYF
NA	NA	TRBV6-5	TRBJ1-5	TGTGCCAGCACGGCAGGTGGGAGCAATCAGCCCCAGCATTTT	CASTAGGSNQPQHF
NA	TRBD2	TRBV4-1	TRBJ2-5	TGCGCCAGCAGCCCTACTGGGACTAGCGGGGGGGCCTGGCAAGAGACCCAGTACTTC	CASSPTGTSGGAWQETQYF
NA	NA	TRBV2	TRBJ2-7	TGTGCCAGCAGTGAAGGCCCACTAGTTTACGAGCAGTACTTC	CASSEGPLVYEQYF
NA	NA	TRBV6-6	TRBJ1-1	TGTGCCAGCAGTTACAACGACGGGACGAACACTGAAGCTTTCTTT	CASSYNDGTNTEAFF
NA	NA	TRBV11-1	TRBJ2-3	TGTGCCAGCAGTGGCCAGAGGGGTGATACGCAGTATTTT	CASSGQRGDTQYF
NA	NA	TRBV27	TRBJ2-7	TGTGCCAGCAGCTTTTCCGGGGCAGGGTTTTCCTACGAGCAGTACTTC	CASSFSGAGFSYEQYF
NA	TRBD2	TRBV5-1	TRBJ2-5	TGCGCCAGCCGGGGAGCGGGAAAAGAGACCCAGTACTTC	CASRGAGKETQYF
few	NA	TRBV18	TRBJ1-1	TGTGCCAGCTCACCACCGGGGGCGCTGAACACTGAAGCTTTCTTT	CASSPPGALNTEAFF